What follows are 14 T cell receptor beta chains derived from one specimen sequenced in a study of post-analysis software for immune sequencing data. Overall study findings and caveats: Comparison of patients with controls showed five TRBV segments more frequent in patients, TRBV5-6, TRBV5-1 and TRBV20-1 among them.

Tagging with unique molecular identifiers was a feature of the TCR beta cDNA libraries. TCRdb recomputed calls from the PCR reads with MiXCR, one row per CDR3 protein. Among around 440,000 distinct CDR3 sequences listed, under 55% were seen once. These receptors' targets are unknown. The sequencing input was blood. The receptors come from a girl aged 10-17 years with multiple sclerosis.

The V call is TRBV20-1, the J call TRBJ2-5; 9 nucleotides agree with TRBD2. The CDR3 loop spans 16 amino acids. Germline V gene lookup returns CDR1 DFQATT and CDR2 SNEGSKA (reference sequence). V was clipped by 2 bases and J by 5 bases; unmatched bases: 12. CDR3 sequence (DNA): TGCAGTGCTAGATGGTTAGCGGGAGCTCAGCGGGAGACCCAGTACTTC. Protein product: CSARWLAGAQRETQYF.

This clonotype showed up just a few times. Compared with germline, one end of the junction differs, possibly owing to a read error. The chain couples TRBV5-1 to TRBJ2-1; weak D call: TRBD2 (6 bases). The CDR3 is made up of 14 amino acids. The germline V gene encodes CDR1 SGHRS and CDR2 YFSETQ. The chain's CDR3 is CANSIGGGVYEQFF. DNA of the CDR3: TGCGCCAACAGCATTGGTGGAGGGGTGTATGAGCAGTTCTTC.

V and J are TRBV25-1 and TRBJ1-2, with no clear D. The CDR3 is 18 residues long. V was pared by 3 bases and J by 5 bases, with 25 bases between. Germline CDR1 MGHDK, CDR2 SYGVNS. DNA of the CDR3: TGTGCCAGCAGTGATTTATCCGGGAGCCAACAACCCCCTTATGGCTACACCTTC. Protein sequence: CASSDLSGSQQPPYGYTF.

The chain uses TRBV5-1 and TRBJ1-4, with D perhaps matching TRBD1 (6 bases). V lost 5 bases to trimming and J lost 3 bases, with 11 bases between them. This CDR3 has 14 residues. The germline V gene encodes CDR1 SGHRS and CDR2 YFSETQ. CDR3 residues: CASRSGAPNEKLFF. The CDR3 DNA follows: TGCGCCAGCAGGTCGGGGGCCCCTAATGAAAAACTGTTTTTT.

This chain connects TRBV21-1 to TRBJ2-7; the table's D call TRBD1 went unverified against the DNA. TRBV21-1 is tagged as a pseudogene. This CDR3 has 16 amino acids. The CDR3 reads CASSKNGGQTSYEQYF. CDR3 in DNA: TGTGCCAGCAGCAAAAATGGGGGGCAAACCTCCTACGAGCAGTACTTC.

In the case of this clonotype: One junction end disagrees with the germline gene, perhaps due to a read error. V gene TRBV6-5 combines with J gene TRBJ2-3; 11 bases fit TRBD1. The germline V gene encodes CDR1 MNHEY and CDR2 SVGAGI. The CDR3 covers 15 residues. CDR3 bases: TGTGCCAGCAGTTACGGGACAGGGGGGACAGATACGCACTATTTT. Translation: CASSYGTGGTDTHYF.

This CDR3 reads CASTRDWTGELFF. DNA for the CDR3: TGTGCCAGCACCAGGGATTGGACCGGGGAGCTGTTTTTT. The V and J genes are TRBV2 and TRBJ2-2; D may be TRBD1 (5 bases). There are 13 residues in the CDR3. CDR1 SNHLY and CDR2 FYNNEI come from the germline V gene. The ends were cut back, 7 bases at V and 5 bases at J, with 11 bases in the middle.

A remark on this clonotype: Sequence at one end of the junction differs from germline and may be a read error. This chain connects TRBV18 to TRBJ2-4, with D hard to call. The CDR3 sequence is 16 residues long. The V gene's germline CDR1 is KGHSH and CDR2 LQKENI. This CDR3 reads CAGSPPSEIAKNIQYF. The DNA of the CDR3 is TGTGCCGGCTCACCACCTTCTGAAATAGCCAAAAACATTCAGTACTTC.

The table lists this clonotype with a few counts. The V and J genes are TRBV5-6 and TRBJ2-7; D is undetermined. The CDR3 extends over 14 amino acids. Germline V gene sequence: CDR1 SGHDT, CDR2 YYEEEE. V lost 1 base and J 3 bases, leaving 11 bases between the germline ends. This CDR3 is CASSLSLVGYEQYF. The CDR3 nucleotides are TGTGCCAGCAGCTTGTCGCTAGTGGGCTACGAGCAGTACTTC.

The chain uses TRBV24-1 and TRBJ2-1, with a possible D match to TRBD1 (5 bases). Germline-derived CDR1 and CDR2 are KGHDR and SFDVKD. The CDR3 covers 12 residues. V was pared by 6 bases and J by 7 bases, with 9 bases between. The chain's CDR3 is CATSFQGNEQFF. CDR3 nucleotide sequence: TGTGCCACCAGTTTCCAGGGAAATGAGCAGTTCTTC.

This sequence joins TRBV9 and TRBJ1-4; no definite D call. Germline V gene lookup returns CDR1 SGDLS and CDR2 YYNGEE. Trimming removed 2 bases at V and 5 bases at J, with 4 bases between. The CDR3 is 12 amino acids. In nucleotides, the CDR3 is TGTGCCAGCAGCGTCGGAAATGAAAAACTGTTTTTT. It is translated as CASSVGNEKLFF.

The rearrangement joins TRBV20-1 to TRBJ2-1; 10 bases line up with TRBD2. Germline V lookup: CDR1 DFQATT, CDR2 SNEGSKA (reference sequence). J gave up 8 bases and V 0 bases, and 7 bases lay outside the gene matches. This CDR3 has 15 amino acids. For the CDR3, the DNA is TGCAGTGCTAGAGATTCGAGCGGGAGGGGCGATGAGCAGTTCTTC. Translated: CSARDSSGRGDEQFF.

CDR3 nucleotide sequence: TGCAGTGCTAAAGCAATCCCAACAGGGGTGTATAGCAATCAGCCCCAGCATTTT. As protein: CSAKAIPTGVYSNQPQHF. V usage is TRBV20-1 and J usage is TRBJ1-5; 7 positions match TRBD1. The CDR3 spans 18 residues. V gave up 4 bases and J gave up 0 bases; unmatched junction bases: 15. Per germline, CDR1 DFQATT and CDR2 SNEGSKA (reference sequence).

This clonotype was counted only a few times. This chain joins TRBV5-1 and TRBJ2-1, with 10 bases that match TRBD2. This CDR3 is built from 18 residues. Looked up from germline, CDR1 is SGHRS and CDR2 is YFSETQ. V shed 0 bases and J 8 bases; nucleotides not matched to a gene: 14. For the CDR3, the DNA is TGCGCCAGCAGCTTGGGGTCTAGCGGGAGTCTTAATAGTTATGAGCAGTTCTTC. Translating it yields CASSLGSSGSLNSYEQFF.